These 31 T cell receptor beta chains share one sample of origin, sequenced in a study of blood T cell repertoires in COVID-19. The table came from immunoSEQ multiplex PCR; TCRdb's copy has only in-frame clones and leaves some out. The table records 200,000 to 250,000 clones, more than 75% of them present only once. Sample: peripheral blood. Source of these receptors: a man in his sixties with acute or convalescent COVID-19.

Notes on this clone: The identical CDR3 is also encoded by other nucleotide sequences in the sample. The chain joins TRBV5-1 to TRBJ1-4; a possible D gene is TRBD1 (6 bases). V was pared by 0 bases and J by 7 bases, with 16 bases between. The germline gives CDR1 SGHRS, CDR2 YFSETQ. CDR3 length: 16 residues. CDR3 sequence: CASSLGGLTGGEKLFF. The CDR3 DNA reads TGCGCCAGCAGCTTGGGGGGCCTGACAGGAGGTGAAAAACTGTTTTTT.

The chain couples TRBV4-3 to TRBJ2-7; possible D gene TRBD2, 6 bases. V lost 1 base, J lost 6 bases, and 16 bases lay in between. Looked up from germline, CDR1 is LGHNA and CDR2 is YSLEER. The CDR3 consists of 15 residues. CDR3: CASSQGARGTVEQYF. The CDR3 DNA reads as TGCGCCAGCAGCCAAGGGGCCCGGGGGACGGTCGAGCAGTACTTC.

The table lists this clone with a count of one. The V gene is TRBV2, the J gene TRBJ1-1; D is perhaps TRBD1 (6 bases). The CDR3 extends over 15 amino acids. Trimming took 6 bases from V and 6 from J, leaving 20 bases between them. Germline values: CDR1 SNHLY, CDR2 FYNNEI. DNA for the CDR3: TGTGCCAGCAGCTCGCAGGGGCTCTTAGGCGCTGAAGCTTTCTTT. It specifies CASSSQGLLGAEAFF.

CDR3 sequence (DNA): TGTGCCAGCAGTCCGAACAGGGTAAACGAGCAGTACTTC. Protein sequence: CASSPNRVNEQYF. The J gene is TRBJ2-7, the V gene TRBV27; tentatively, D is TRBD1 (6 bases). CDR3 length: 13 amino acids. The germline gives CDR1 MNHEY, CDR2 SMNVEV (reference sequence). Trimming took off 5 bases at V and 5 bases at J, with 13 bases between the two ends.

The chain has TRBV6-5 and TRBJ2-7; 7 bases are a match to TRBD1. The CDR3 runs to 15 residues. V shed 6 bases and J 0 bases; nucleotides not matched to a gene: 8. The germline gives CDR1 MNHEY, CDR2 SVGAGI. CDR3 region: CASSLDRVSSYEQYF. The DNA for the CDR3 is TGTGCCAGCAGCCTAGACAGGGTGAGCTCCTACGAGCAGTACTTC.

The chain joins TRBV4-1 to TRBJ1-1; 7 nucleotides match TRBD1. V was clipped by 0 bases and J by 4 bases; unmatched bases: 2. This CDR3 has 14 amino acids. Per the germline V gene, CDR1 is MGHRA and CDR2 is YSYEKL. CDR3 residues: CASSQDRGSTEAFF. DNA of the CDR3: TGCGCCAGCAGCCAAGACAGGGGGTCCACTGAAGCTTTCTTT.

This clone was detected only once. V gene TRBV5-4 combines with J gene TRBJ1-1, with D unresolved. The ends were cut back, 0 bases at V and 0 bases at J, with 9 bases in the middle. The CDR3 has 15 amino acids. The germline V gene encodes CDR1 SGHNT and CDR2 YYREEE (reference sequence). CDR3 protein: CASSLEAGLNTEAFF. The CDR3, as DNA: TGTGCCAGCAGCTTGGAGGCGGGTTTGAACACTGAAGCTTTCTTT.

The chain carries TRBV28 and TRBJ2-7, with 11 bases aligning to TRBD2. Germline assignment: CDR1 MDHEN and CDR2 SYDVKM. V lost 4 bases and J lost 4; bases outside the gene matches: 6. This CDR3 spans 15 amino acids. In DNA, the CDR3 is TGTGCCAGCAGTTCTAGCGGGGGGCGTAGGTACGAGCAGTACTTC. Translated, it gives CASSSSGGRRYEQYF.

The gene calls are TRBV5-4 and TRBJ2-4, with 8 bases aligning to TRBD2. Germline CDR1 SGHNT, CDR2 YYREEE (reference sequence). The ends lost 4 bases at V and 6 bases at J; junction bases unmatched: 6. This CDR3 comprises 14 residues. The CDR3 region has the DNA TGTGCCAGCAGCGAACGGACTAGCCGAAACATTCAGTACTTC. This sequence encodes CASSERTSRNIQYF.

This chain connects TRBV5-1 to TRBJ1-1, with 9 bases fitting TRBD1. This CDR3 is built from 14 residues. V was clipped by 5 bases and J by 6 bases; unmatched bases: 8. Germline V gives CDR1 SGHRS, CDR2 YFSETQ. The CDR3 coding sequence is TGCGCCAGCAGACGGGACAGGGTCGACGCTGAAGCTTTCTTT. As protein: CASRRDRVDAEAFF.

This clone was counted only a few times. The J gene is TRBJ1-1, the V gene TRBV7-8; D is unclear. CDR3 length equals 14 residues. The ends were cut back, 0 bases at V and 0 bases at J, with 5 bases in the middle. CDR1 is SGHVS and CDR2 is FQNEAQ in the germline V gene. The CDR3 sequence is CASSLAGMNTEAFF. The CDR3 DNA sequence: TGTGCCAGCAGCTTAGCCGGGATGAACACTGAAGCTTTCTTT.

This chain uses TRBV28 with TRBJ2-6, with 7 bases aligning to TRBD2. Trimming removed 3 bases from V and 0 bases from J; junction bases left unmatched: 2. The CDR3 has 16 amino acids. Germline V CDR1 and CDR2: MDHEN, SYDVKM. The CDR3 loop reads CASSFRGVSGANVLTF. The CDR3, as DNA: TGTGCCAGCAGTTTCCGGGGGGTCTCTGGGGCCAACGTCCTGACTTTC.

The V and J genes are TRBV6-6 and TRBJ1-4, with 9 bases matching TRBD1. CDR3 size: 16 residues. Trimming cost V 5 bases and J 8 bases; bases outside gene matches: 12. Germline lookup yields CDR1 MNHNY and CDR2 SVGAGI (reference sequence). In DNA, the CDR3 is TGTGCCAGCAGTCGGGAATACAGGGGGCGGGAGGAAAAACTGTTTTTT. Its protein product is CASSREYRGREEKLFF.

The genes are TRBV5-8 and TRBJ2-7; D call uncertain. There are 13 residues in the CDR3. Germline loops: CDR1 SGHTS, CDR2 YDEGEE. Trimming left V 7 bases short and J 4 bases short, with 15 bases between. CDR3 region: CASHPAQTYEQYF. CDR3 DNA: TGTGCCAGCCATCCCGCGCAGACATACGAGCAGTACTTC.

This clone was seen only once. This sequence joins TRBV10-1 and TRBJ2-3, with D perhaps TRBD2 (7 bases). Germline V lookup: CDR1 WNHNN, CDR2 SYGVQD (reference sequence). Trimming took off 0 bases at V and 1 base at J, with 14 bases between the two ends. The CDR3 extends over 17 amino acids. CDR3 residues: CASSESWGGFGTDTQYF. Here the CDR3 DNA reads TGCGCCAGCAGTGAGTCTTGGGGGGGCTTCGGCACAGATACGCAGTATTTT.

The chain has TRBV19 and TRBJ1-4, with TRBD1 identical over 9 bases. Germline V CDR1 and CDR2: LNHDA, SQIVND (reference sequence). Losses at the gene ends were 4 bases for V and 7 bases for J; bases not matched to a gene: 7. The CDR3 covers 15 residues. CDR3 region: CASSTRTGVAEKLFF. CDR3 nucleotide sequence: TGTGCCAGTAGTACGAGGACAGGGGTAGCTGAAAAACTGTTTTTT.

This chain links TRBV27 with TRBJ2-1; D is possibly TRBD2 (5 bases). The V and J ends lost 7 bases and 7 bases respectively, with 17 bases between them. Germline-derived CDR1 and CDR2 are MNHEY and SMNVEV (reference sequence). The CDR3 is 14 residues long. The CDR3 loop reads CASTSTPLGNEQFF. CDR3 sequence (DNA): TGTGCCAGCACTTCTACCCCACTAGGGAATGAGCAGTTCTTC.

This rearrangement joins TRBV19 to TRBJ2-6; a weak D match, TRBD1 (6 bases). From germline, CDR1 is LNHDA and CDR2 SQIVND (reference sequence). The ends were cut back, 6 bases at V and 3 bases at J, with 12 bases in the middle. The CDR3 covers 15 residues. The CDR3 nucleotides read TGTGCCAGTAGCGTACAGGGTAATGGGGCCAACGTCCTGACTTTC. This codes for CASSVQGNGANVLTF.

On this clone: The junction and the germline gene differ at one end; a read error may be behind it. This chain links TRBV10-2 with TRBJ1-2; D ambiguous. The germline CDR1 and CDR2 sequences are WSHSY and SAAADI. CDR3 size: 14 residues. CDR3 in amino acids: CASTEATLLYGYTF. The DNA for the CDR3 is TGCGCCAGCACTGAGGCGACTCTCCTCTATGGCTACACCTTC.

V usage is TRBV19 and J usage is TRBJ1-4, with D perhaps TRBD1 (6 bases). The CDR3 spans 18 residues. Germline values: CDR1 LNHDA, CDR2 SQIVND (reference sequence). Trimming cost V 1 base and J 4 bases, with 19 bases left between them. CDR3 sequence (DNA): TGTGCCAGTAGTATAGCCCGCCGGGGGCGGGGGGATAATGAAAAACTGTTTTTT. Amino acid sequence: CASSIARRGRGDNEKLFF.

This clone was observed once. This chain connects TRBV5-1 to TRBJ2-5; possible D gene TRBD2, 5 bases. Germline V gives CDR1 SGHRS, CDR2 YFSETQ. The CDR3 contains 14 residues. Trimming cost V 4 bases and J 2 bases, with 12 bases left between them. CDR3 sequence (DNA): TGCGCCAGCAGCCCGCGGCCGGGACAAGAGACCCAGTACTTC. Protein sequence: CASSPRPGQETQYF.

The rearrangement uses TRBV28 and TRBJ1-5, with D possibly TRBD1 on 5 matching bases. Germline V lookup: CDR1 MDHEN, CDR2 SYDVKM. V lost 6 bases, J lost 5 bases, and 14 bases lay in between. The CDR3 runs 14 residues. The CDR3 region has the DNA TGTGCCAGCAGGGGGGGACCGACTCATCAGCCCCAGCATTTT. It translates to CASRGGPTHQPQHF.

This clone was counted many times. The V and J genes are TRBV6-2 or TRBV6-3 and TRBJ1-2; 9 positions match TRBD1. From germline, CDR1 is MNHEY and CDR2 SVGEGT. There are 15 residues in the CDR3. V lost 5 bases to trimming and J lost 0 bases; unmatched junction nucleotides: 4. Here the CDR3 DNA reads TGTGCCAGCAGTATCCGGGACAGGGCTAACTATGGCTACACCTTC. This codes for CASSIRDRANYGYTF.

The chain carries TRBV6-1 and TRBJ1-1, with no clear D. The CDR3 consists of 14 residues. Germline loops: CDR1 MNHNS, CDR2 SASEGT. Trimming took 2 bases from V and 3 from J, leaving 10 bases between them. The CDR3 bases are TGTGCCAGCAGTGAATTTTGGGGAGACACTGAAGCTTTCTTT. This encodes CASSEFWGDTEAFF.

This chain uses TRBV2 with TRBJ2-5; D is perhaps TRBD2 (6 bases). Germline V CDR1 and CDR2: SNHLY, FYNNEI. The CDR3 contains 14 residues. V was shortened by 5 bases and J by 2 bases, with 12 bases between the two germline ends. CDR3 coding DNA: TGTGCCAGCAGTCCCGGGACTTATCAAGAGACCCAGTACTTC. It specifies CASSPGTYQETQYF.

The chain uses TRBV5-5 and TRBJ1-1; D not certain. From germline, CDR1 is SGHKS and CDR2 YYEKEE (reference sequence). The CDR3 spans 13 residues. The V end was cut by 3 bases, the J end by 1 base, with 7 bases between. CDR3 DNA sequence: TGTGCCAGCAGCTCGGGATGGAACACTGAAGCTTTCTTT. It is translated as CASSSGWNTEAFF.

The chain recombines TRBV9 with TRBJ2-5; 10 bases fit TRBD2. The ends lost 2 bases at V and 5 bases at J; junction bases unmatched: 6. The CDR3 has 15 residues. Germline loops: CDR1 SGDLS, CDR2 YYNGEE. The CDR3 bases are TGTGCCAGCAGCGTCGCAGCGGGGGGGCGTGAGACCCAGTACTTC. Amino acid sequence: CASSVAAGGRETQYF.

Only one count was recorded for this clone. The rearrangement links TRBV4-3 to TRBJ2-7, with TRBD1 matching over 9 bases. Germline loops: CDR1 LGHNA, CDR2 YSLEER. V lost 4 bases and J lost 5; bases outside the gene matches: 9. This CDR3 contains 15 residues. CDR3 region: CASSRQTGGSDEQYF. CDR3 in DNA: TGCGCCAGCAGCCGACAGACAGGGGGTTCGGACGAGCAGTACTTC.

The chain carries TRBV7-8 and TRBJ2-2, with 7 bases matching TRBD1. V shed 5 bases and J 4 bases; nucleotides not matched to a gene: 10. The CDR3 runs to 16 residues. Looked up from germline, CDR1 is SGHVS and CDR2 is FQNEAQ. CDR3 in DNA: TGTGCCAGCAGCCCAGGACAGGTCACGGTCACCGGGGAGCTGTTTTTT. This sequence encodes CASSPGQVTVTGELFF.

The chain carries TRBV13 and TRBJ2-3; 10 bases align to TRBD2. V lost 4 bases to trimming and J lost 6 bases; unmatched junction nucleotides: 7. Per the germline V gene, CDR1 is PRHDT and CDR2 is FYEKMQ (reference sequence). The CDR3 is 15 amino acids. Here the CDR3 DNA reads TGTGCCAGCAGCTCCAGCGGGGGGGCGTCGGATACGCAGTATTTT. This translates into CASSSSGGASDTQYF. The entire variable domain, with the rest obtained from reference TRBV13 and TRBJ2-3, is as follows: AAGVIQSPRHLIKEKRETATLKCYPIPRHDTVYWYQQGPGQDPQFLISFYEKMQSDKGSIPDRFSAQQFSDYHSELNMSSLELGDSALYFCASSSSGGASDTQYFGPGTRLTVL.

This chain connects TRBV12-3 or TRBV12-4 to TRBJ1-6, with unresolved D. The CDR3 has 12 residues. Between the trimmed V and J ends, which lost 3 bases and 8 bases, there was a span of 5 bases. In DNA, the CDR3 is TGTGCCAGCAGTTTGAGGGATTCACCCCTCCACTTT. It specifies CASSLRDSPLHF.